This T cell receptor beta chain was captured by sequencing in a study of shared clonotypes between healthy human individuals. Notes on the study in general: Shared across a few donors were 4% to 5% of the naive CD4 clonotypes.

The CDR3 is 16 amino acids. V was shortened by 4 bases and J by 2 bases, with 17 bases between the two germline ends. From germline, CDR1 is SGHAT and CDR2 FQNNGV. Deep level was the assay's run setting. The table came from immunoSEQ multiplex PCR; TCRdb's copy has only in-frame clones and leaves some out. The sample has over a million clones, roughly 96% seen once. Details on this clone: What it recognizes is unknown.

The rearrangement joins TRBV11-2 to TRBJ1-2; tentative D call: TRBD1 (6 bases). The sequence was collected from a man aged 30-40 years in good health. The sequencing sample was made of naive CD4+ T cells sorted from blood. This sample's subset: CD45RA+ positively selected. CDR3 DNA: TGTGCCAGCAGCTCCCCTCGGGGGACACCGAACTATGGCTACACCTTC. Protein product: CASSSPRGTPNYGYTF.